This T cell receptor delta chain was retrieved from a study of gamma-delta T cells after stem cell transplantation. This clone is large within its sample. A much larger clonotype is one base distant, so this may be a read error. The CDR3 length is 14 residues. Germline lookup yields CDR1 GEAIGNYY and CDR2 EKD. The ends were cut back, 0 bases at V and 1 base at J, with 8 bases in the middle. TCRdb reanalyzed the RT-PCR reads using CATT. The table lists about 1,000 delta-chain clones, 3.5% to 4% of them singletons. The chain carries TRDV2 and TRDJ1; D may be TRDD3 (5 bases). The sequence derives from a human donor. It is not recorded whose cells these are; they may come from a transplant donor. The sample comprised gamma-delta T cells. The CDR3 is CACDTVGTTDKLIF. The CDR3 DNA follows: TGTGCCTGTGACACCGTGGGGACCACCGATAAACTCATCTTT.